Listed here is a single TCR beta chain. The length of the CDR3 is 17 residues. This record comes from a study of T cells in tuberculosis. Study-level information: Sequenced TCRs come from CD1B-GMM tetramer-binding T cells.

Cells were sorted from thawed PBMC rested overnight and stained with GMM-loaded CD1B tetramer, viability dye and anti-CD3. CD1B tetramers were loaded with Rhodococcus equi-derived C32 glucose monomycolate. CD14-expressing monocytes were removed from PBMC before cryopreservation and sorting. Tetramer-negative cells, roughly 97,000 per donor, were also sorted. The protocol was immunoSEQ multiplex PCR, while the TCRdb copy is restricted to in-frame clones and leaves out a portion. The data show around 50,000 clones, roughly 88% seen once. The receptor was derived from an adult woman with latent tuberculosis. The sequenced sample consisted of CD1b-GMM tetramer-negative cells sorted from PBMCs. The rearrangement uses TRBV21-1 and TRBJ1-2; TRBD1 is the table's D call and was not checked against the DNA. TRBV21-1 is assigned pseudogene status. The DNA for the CDR3 is TGTGCCAGCAGCAAAGCGTATGACAGGTCTTTACTTTATGGCTACACCTTC. Residues: CASSKAYDRSLLYGYTF.